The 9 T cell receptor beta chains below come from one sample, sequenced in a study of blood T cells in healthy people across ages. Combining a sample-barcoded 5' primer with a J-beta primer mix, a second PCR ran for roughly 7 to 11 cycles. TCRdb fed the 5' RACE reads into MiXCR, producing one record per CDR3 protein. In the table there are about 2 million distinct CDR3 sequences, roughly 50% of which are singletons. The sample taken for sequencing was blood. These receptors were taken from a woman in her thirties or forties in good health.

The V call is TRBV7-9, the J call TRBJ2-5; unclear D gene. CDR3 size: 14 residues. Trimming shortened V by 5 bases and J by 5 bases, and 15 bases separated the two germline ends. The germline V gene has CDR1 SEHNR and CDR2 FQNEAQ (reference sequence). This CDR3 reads CASSRASSAETQYF. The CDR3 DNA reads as TGTGCCAGCAGCCGGGCCTCTTCAGCGGAGACCCAGTACTTC.

The CDR3 DNA sequence: TGTGCCAGCAAAACTAGAAGCACAGATACGCAGTATTTT. Encoded protein: CASKTRSTDTQYF. The chain joins TRBV27 to TRBJ2-3; possible D gene TRBD2, 5 bases. Germline CDR1 and CDR2: MNHEY and SMNVEV (reference sequence). Trimming cost V 7 bases and J 0 bases, with 8 bases left between them. The CDR3 sequence is 13 residues long.

The CDR3 protein is CASSRPQLAGQETQYF. The CDR3 DNA follows: TGTGCCAGCAGTAGACCCCAACTAGCGGGCCAAGAGACCCAGTACTTC. This sequence joins TRBV6-2 or TRBV6-3 and TRBJ2-5, with TRBD2 matching over 9 bases. V was clipped by 5 bases and J by 1 base; unmatched bases: 8. Germline CDR1 MNHEY, CDR2 SVGEGT. This CDR3 contains 16 residues.

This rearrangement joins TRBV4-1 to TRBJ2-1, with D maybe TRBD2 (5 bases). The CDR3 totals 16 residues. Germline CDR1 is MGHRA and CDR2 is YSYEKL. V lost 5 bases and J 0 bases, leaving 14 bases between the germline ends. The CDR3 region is CASSSSPGSSYNEQFF. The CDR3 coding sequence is TGCGCCAGCAGCTCCTCCCCGGGGAGCTCCTACAATGAGCAGTTCTTC.

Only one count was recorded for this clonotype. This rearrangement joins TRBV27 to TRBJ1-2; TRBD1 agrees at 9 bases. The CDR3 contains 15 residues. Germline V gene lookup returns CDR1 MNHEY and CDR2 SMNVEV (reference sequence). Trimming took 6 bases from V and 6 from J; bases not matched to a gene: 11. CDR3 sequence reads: CASRFRGQGYNGYTF. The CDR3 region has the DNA TGTGCCAGCAGATTTCGCGGACAGGGGTATAATGGCTACACCTTC.

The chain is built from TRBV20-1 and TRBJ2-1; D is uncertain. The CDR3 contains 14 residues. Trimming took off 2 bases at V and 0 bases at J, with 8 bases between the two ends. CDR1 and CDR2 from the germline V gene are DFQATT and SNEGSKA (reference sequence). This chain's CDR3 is CSARSSRSYNEQFF. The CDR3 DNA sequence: TGCAGTGCTAGAAGTAGTCGCTCCTACAATGAGCAGTTCTTC.

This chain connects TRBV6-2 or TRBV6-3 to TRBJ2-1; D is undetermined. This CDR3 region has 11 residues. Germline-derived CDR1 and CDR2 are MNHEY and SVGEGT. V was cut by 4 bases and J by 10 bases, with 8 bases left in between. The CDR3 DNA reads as TGTGCCAGCAGTTCCGGACCAGAGCAGTTCTTC. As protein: CASSSGPEQFF.

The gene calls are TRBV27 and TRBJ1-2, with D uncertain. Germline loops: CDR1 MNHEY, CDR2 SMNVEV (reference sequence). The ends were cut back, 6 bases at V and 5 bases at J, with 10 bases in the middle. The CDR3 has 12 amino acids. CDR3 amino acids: CASRASRYGYTF. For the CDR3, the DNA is TGTGCCAGCAGGGCGAGTCGGTATGGCTACACCTTC.

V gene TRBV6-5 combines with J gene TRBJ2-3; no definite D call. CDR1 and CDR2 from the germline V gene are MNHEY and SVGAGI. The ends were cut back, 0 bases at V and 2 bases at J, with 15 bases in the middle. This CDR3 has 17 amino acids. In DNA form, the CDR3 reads TGTGCCAGCAGTTACTCGGGTTTCGGAAGGGCCACAGATACGCAGTATTTT. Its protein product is CASSYSGFGRATDTQYF.